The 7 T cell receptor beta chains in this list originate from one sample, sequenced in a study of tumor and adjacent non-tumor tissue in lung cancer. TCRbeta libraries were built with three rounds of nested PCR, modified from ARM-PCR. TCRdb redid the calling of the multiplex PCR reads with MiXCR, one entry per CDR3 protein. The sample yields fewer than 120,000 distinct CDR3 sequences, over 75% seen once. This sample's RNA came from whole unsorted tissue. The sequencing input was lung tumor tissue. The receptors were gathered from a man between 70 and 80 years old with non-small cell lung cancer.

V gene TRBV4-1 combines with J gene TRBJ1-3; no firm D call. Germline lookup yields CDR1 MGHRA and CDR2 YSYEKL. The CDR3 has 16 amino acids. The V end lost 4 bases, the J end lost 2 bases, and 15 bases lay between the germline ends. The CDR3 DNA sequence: TGCGCCAGCAGCCGAAATCTTCTCGGGACTGGAAACACCATATATTTT. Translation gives CASSRNLLGTGNTIYF.

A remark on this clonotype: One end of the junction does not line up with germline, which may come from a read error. The DNA for the CDR3 is TGTGCCAGGAACAGAAGTGGGACAAGAAATGAAAAACTGCTTTTT. Translating it yields CARNRSGTRNEKLLF. V and J are TRBV11-2 and TRBJ1-4; perhaps TRBD1 as D (6 bases). Germline CDR1 reads SGHAT; CDR2 reads FQNNGV. CDR3 length: 15 amino acids.

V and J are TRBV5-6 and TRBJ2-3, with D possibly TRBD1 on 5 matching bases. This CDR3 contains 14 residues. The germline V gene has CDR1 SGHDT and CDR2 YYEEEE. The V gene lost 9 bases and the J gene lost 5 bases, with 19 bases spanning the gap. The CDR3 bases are TGTGCCAACAGTTACAGGCTCGCCAGAGATACGCAGTATTTT. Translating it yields CANSYRLARDTQYF.

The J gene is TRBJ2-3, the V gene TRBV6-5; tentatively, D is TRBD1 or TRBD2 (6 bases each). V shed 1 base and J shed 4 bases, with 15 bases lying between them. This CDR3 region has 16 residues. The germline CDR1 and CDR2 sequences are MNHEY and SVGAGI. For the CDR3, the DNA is TGTGCCAGCAGTTACTATCGGGGGCAAGGGGCAGATACGCAGTATTTT. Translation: CASSYYRGQGADTQYF.

The CDR3 coding sequence is TGTGCCAACATCCTAGGACAGGTCCTATACGAGCAGTACTTC. This gives the protein CANILGQVLYEQYF. The chain uses TRBV11-2 and TRBJ2-7; 7 bases match TRBD1. Germline values: CDR1 SGHAT, CDR2 FQNNGV. Trimming took 10 bases from V and 4 from J; bases not matched to a gene: 13. The CDR3 is made up of 14 amino acids.

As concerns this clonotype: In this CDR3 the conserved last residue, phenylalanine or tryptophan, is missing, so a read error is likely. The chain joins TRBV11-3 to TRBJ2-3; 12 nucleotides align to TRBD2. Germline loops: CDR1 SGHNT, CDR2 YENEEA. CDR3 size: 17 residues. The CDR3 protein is CASSQGLAGSGSDPQYS. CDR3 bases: TGTGCCAGCAGCCAAGGACTAGCGGGATCGGGATCAGATCCGCAGTATTCT.

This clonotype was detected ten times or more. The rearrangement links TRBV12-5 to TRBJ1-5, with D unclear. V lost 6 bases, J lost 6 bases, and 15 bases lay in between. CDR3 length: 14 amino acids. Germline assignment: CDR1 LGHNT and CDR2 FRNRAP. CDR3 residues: CASGLTAGSQPQHF. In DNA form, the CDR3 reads TGTGCTAGTGGCCTTACCGCTGGCAGTCAGCCCCAGCATTTT.